The rows below give T cell receptor beta chains drawn from one sample of a study of fetal regulatory T cell absence and autoimmunity. This table comes from immunoSEQ multiplex PCR, and its TCRdb copy is limited to in-frame clones, with some not included. This sample has about 95,000 clones, with 55% to 75% found just once. Sequenced input: pancreas tissue. The receptors stem from a male donor with IPEX syndrome. The CDR3 runs from the conserved cysteine through the conserved F or W. The order of the fields is CDR3 length, clone size, D gene, V gene, J gene, CDR3 protein, CDR3 DNA. A D gene is named only where the DNA matches it firmly. Part of the rows lack a size; the others show once, few, many or a class for expanded clones.

15	NA	TRBD2	TRBV11-2	TRBJ2-7	CASSSSWTSVHEQYF	TGTGCCAGCAGCTCGAGCTGGACTAGCGTCCACGAGCAGTACTTC
14	few	NA	TRBV7-6	TRBJ1-3	CASSLGGEGNTIYF	TGTGCCAGCAGCCTCGGCGGGGAAGGAAACACCATATATTTT
15	NA	NA	TRBV11-2	TRBJ2-3	CASSLIAVGRDTQYF	TGTGCCAGCAGCTTAATTGCGGTCGGTAGGGATACGCAGTATTTT
15	NA	TRBD2	TRBV5-4	TRBJ2-5	CASSLRGLGQETQYF	TGTGCCAGCAGCTTGCGGGGACTAGGACAAGAGACCCAGTACTTC
14	NA	TRBD2	TRBV27	TRBJ2-2	CASSRRTSAGELFF	TGTGCCAGCAGTCGCCGCACTAGCGCCGGGGAGCTGTTTTTT
14	NA	NA	TRBV21-1	TRBJ1-3	CASSKGDRGNTIYF	TGTGCCAGCAGCAAGGGGGACAGGGGAAACACCATATATTTT
15	NA	NA	TRBV2	TRBJ1-4	CASREGWSTNEKLFF	TGTGCCAGCCGGGAAGGATGGTCAACTAATGAAAAACTGTTTTTT
16	few	TRBD1	TRBV2	TRBJ1-5	CASSDWTGGVNQPQHF	TGTGCCAGCAGTGATTGGACAGGGGGCGTTAATCAGCCCCAGCATTTT
16	NA	NA	TRBV4-3	TRBJ1-5	CASSQDRAGRYQPQHF	TGCGCCAGCAGCCAAGATCGGGCAGGGAGGTATCAGCCCCAGCATTTT
13	few	NA	TRBV5-6	TRBJ1-1	CASSLGANTEAFF	TGTGCCAGCAGCTTGGGAGCGAACACTGAAGCTTTCTTT
15	many	TRBD2	TRBV11-2	TRBJ2-1	CASSWRGSSYNEQFF	TGTGCCAGCAGCTGGCGGGGGAGCTCCTACAATGAGCAGTTCTTC
11	NA	NA	TRBV6-5	TRBJ1-6	CASSEKSPLHF	TGTGCCAGCAGTGAAAAGTCACCCCTCCACTTT
18	NA	TRBD2	TRBV27	TRBJ2-4	CASSLPGTSRLAKNIQYF	TGTGCCAGCAGTTTACCCGGGACTAGCCGATTAGCCAAAAACATTCAGTACTTC
14	NA	NA	TRBV28	TRBJ2-5	CASSLIRNQETQYF	TGTGCCAGCAGTTTGATCAGGAACCAAGAGACCCAGTACTTC
13	NA	TRBD2	TRBV9	TRBJ2-3	CASSVLAVDTQYF	TGTGCCAGCAGCGTACTAGCGGTAGATACGCAGTATTTT
16	NA	TRBD2	TRBV13	TRBJ2-1	CASSLKWSGGRNEQFF	TGTGCCAGCAGCTTAAAATGGTCGGGAGGGAGGAATGAGCAGTTCTTC
14	many	TRBD1	TRBV9	TRBJ1-2	CASSVGTGGSGYTF	TGTGCCAGCAGCGTAGGGACAGGGGGGTCTGGCTACACCTTC
11	NA	NA	TRBV4-3	TRBJ2-1	CASRTGGEQFF	TGCGCCAGCCGAACAGGAGGGGAGCAGTTCTTC
11	NA	NA	TRBV2	TRBJ2-7	CASSEFYEQYF	TGTGCCAGCAGTGAATTTTACGAGCAGTACTTC
11	few	NA	TRBV10-1	TRBJ1-3	CASSSGNTIYF	TGCGCCAGCAGCTCTGGAAACACCATATATTTT
16	NA	TRBD2	TRBV5-1	TRBJ2-3	CASSGRLAGGGDTQYF	TGCGCCAGCAGCGGAAGGCTAGCGGGAGGGGGAGATACGCAGTATTTT
14	NA	TRBD1	TRBV27	TRBJ1-1	CASTTGVANTEAFF	TGTGCCAGCACCACAGGGGTCGCGAACACTGAAGCTTTCTTT
15	NA	NA	TRBV7-2	TRBJ2-1	CASSFGAGADNEQFF	TGTGCCAGCAGCTTCGGGGCGGGGGCTGACAATGAGCAGTTCTTC
15	few	NA	TRBV4-2	TRBJ1-2	CASSQDPPGANGYTF	TGTGCCAGCAGCCAAGATCCTCCAGGGGCGAATGGCTACACCTTC
14	NA	NA	TRBV2	TRBJ2-3	CASTEGLYTDTQYF	TGTGCCAGCACCGAGGGGCTTTACACAGATACGCAGTATTTT
14	few	NA	TRBV7-9	TRBJ1-5	CASSLDTGNQPQHF	TGTGCCAGCAGCTTAGATACAGGGAATCAGCCCCAGCATTTT
13	NA	TRBD1	TRBV30	TRBJ1-5	CAWSTGGIQPQHF	TGTGCCTGGTCAACAGGGGGCATTCAGCCCCAGCATTTT
16	NA	TRBD2	TRBV30	TRBJ2-2	CAWSVMGLANTGELFF	TGTGCCTGGAGTGTAATGGGACTAGCGAACACCGGGGAGCTGTTTTTT
17	NA	TRBD1	TRBV2	TRBJ1-6	CASRGILDRGFNSPLHF	TGTGCCAGCAGGGGAATCCTAGACAGGGGATTTAATTCACCCCTCCACTTT
13	NA	TRBD1	TRBV6-5	TRBJ1-3	CASRRTGVNTIYF	TGTGCCAGCAGAAGGACAGGGGTGAACACCATATATTTT
15	NA	TRBD1	TRBV7-6	TRBJ2-3	CASSRGTGGTDTQYF	TGTGCCAGCAGCCGAGGGACAGGGGGCACAGATACGCAGTATTTT
16	NA	NA	TRBV7-9	TRBJ2-3	CASSARPGKRTDTQYF	TGTGCCAGCAGCGCTAGACCGGGGAAAAGGACAGATACGCAGTATTTT
15	NA	NA	TRBV7-8	TRBJ2-5	CASSPMDGPRETQYF	TGTGCCAGCAGTCCTATGGACGGACCCAGAGAGACCCAGTACTTC
13	medium-sized	NA	TRBV9	TRBJ1-1	CASSVEQNTEAFF	TGTGCCAGCAGCGTAGAACAGAACACTGAAGCTTTCTTT
14	few	NA	TRBV2	TRBJ1-5	CASSATGVDQPQHF	TGTGCCAGCAGTGCGACAGGAGTGGATCAGCCCCAGCATTTT
13	NA	NA	TRBV4-1	TRBJ1-2	CASGDGSSRGYTF	TGCGCCAGCGGGGACGGCAGCAGTAGGGGCTACACCTTC
15	NA	NA	TRBV4-1	TRBJ2-7	CASSHLDGGPYEQYF	TGCGCCAGCAGCCATCTGGACGGGGGCCCCTACGAGCAGTACTTC
16	NA	TRBD2	TRBV7-2	TRBJ2-7	CASSLAPAGGPYEQYF	TGTGCCAGCAGCTTAGCGCCAGCGGGGGGTCCCTACGAGCAGTACTTC
14	NA	NA	TRBV6-5	TRBJ1-1	CASRGVSSGTEAFF	TGTGCCAGCAGGGGTGTCTCGTCGGGCACTGAAGCTTTCTTT
16	NA	NA	TRBV10-3	TRBJ2-7	CAISESVRQTAYEQYF	TGTGCCATCAGTGAGTCGGTCCGGCAGACTGCCTACGAGCAGTACTTC
19	NA	TRBD2	TRBV14	TRBJ2-7	CASSQDQLVAGRGKWEQYF	TGTGCCAGCAGCCAAGATCAGTTGGTAGCGGGTAGGGGTAAGTGGGAGCAGTACTTC
14	NA	NA	TRBV19	TRBJ1-1	CASSIDRWNTEAFF	TGTGCCAGTAGTATAGACAGGTGGAACACTGAAGCTTTCTTT
13	NA	NA	TRBV5-6	TRBJ1-6	CASSQIQGSPLHF	TGTGCCAGCAGCCAGATACAGGGTTCACCCCTCCACTTT
12	NA	NA	TRBV21-1	TRBJ2-7	CASRGSPDKQYF	TGTGCCAGCAGAGGGTCCCCCGATAAGCAGTACTTC
15	few	NA	TRBV6-1	TRBJ1-5	CASSEFGGIGQPQHF	TGTGCCAGCAGTGAATTTGGAGGGATTGGACAGCCCCAGCATTTT
17	once	TRBD1	TRBV14	TRBJ1-1	CASSQDRGTGGNTEAFF	TGTGCCAGCAGCCAAGATCGAGGGACAGGGGGCAACACTGAAGCTTTCTTT
15	NA	NA	TRBV18	TRBJ2-7	CASSPRDVGSYEQYF	TGTGCCAGCTCACCCCGGGACGTCGGGTCCTACGAGCAGTACTTC
15	NA	NA	TRBV6-1	TRBJ1-2	CASSERPGIRYGYTF	TGTGCCAGCAGTGAACGTCCTGGGATACGCTATGGCTACACCTTC
18	NA	NA	TRBV4-1	TRBJ2-3	CASSQERFSGLGGDTQYF	TGCGCCAGCAGCCAAGAGAGGTTCAGCGGGTTGGGGGGAGATACGCAGTATTTT
12	NA	NA	TRBV5-1	TRBJ2-7	CASSVSSYEQYF	TGCGCCAGCAGCGTTAGCTCCTACGAGCAGTACTTC
13	NA	NA	TRBV5-6	TRBJ1-3	CASSPWARGTIYF	TGTGCCAGCAGCCCCTGGGCCCGGGGCACCATATATTTT
17	NA	NA	TRBV5-1	TRBJ1-6	CASSLVAGSSYNSPLHF	TGCGCCAGCAGCTTGGTAGCCGGGAGCTCCTATAATTCACCCCTCCACTTT
13	few	NA	TRBV9	TRBJ2-5	CASSVEAGETQYF	TGTGCCAGCAGCGTAGAAGCGGGAGAGACCCAGTACTTC
12	NA	NA	TRBV30	TRBJ2-7	CAWSVQAHEQYF	TGTGCCTGGAGTGTCCAAGCCCACGAGCAGTACTTC
14	NA	NA	TRBV7-6	TRBJ2-3	CASSLVQGSDTQYF	TGTGCCAGCAGCTTAGTGCAGGGATCAGATACGCAGTATTTT
19	NA	TRBD1	TRBV2	TRBJ1-1	CASSYGTGGAIRVNTEAFF	TGTGCCAGCAGTTACGGGACAGGGGGCGCAATAAGGGTGAACACTGAAGCTTTCTTT
15	NA	NA	TRBV15	TRBJ2-5	CATSRDLETEETQYF	TGTGCCACCAGCAGGGACTTAGAGACAGAAGAGACCCAGTACTTC
15	NA	NA	TRBV4-3	TRBJ2-4	CASSQDTRVGNIQYF	TGCGCCAGCAGCCAAGACACTAGAGTAGGGAACATTCAGTACTTC
17	NA	TRBD2	TRBV29-1	TRBJ2-1	CSVGGTLAGFSYNEQFF	TGCAGCGTTGGGGGCACTCTAGCGGGATTCTCCTACAATGAGCAGTTCTTC
14	NA	NA	TRBV9	TRBJ2-7	CASSPESGSYEQYF	TGTGCCAGCAGCCCGGAGAGTGGGAGCTACGAGCAGTACTTC